The clone carrying this TCR beta chain was seen a few times. Its specificity is unknown. This specimen belongs to a study of cytomegalovirus exposure and HLA in healthy donors. The V gene end was trimmed by 1 base and the J gene end by 5 bases; junction bases not matched to a gene: 11. Germline CDR1 LGHNT, CDR2 FRNRAP. There are 17 residues in the CDR3. PCR involved 60 Vbeta and 13 Jbeta primers. The data were produced by immunoSEQ multiplex PCR, yet TCRdb's version contains in-frame clones alone and is incomplete. The sample consists of tens of thousands of clones, about 75% of them appearing once. Study outcomes and limitations: Investigators reported approximately 150 TCR beta chains as tied to cytomegalovirus. Most TCRs appeared rarely, but some public TCRs recurred in many donors. Specificity for CMV antigens was confirmed in vitro for a few of the CMV-associated chains.

Sequenced material: PBMCs. The V call is TRBV12-5, the J call TRBJ1-1, with 9 bases matching TRBD1. The source is a woman between 35 and 50 years old in good health and CMV-seropositive. The CDR3 bases are TGTGCTAGTGGTTTGGACAGGGGGCAGGGGGGAATAACTGAAGCTTTCTTT. Translated, it gives CASGLDRGQGGITEAFF. Together with reference TRBV12-5 and TRBJ1-1, the CDR3 gives the full variable domain: DARVTQTPRHKVTEMGQEVTMRCQPILGHNTVFWYRQTMMQGLELLAYFRNRAPLDDSGMPKDRFSAEMPDATLATLKIQPSEPRDSAVYFCASGLDRGQGGITEAFFGQGTRLTVV.